This T cell receptor beta chain was captured by sequencing in a study of T cell changes during pregnancy in multiple sclerosis. The table came from immunoSEQ multiplex PCR; TCRdb's copy has only in-frame clones and leaves some out. This table has about 29,000 clones, around 91% appearing once. Germline CDR1 reads MNHEY; CDR2 reads SMNVEV (reference sequence). CDR3 length: 13 residues. The V end was cut by 7 bases, the J end by 4 bases, with 12 bases between. The genes are TRBV27 and TRBJ2-3, with D unresolved. This clonotype was sampled from a female donor with multiple sclerosis, enrolled in a pregnancy study. The sequencing used CD8+ T cells from peripheral blood mononuclear cells, collected after pregnancy. The CDR3 nucleotides are TGTGCCAGCACCGGGTCCCCGGCAGATACGCAGTATTTT. This gives the protein CASTGSPADTQYF.